Following are 19 T cell receptor beta chains from one sample sequenced in a study of blood T cells in healthy people across ages. With a J-beta primer mix and a sample-barcoded 5' primer, a second PCR ran about 6 to 11 cycles. MiXCR, applied by TCRdb to the 5' RACE reads, yields one record per CDR3 protein. The profile shows about 1.8 million distinct CDR3 sequences, 49% of them singletons. Sequenced: blood. The receptors were sampled from a woman between 35 and 50 years old in good health.

The chain employs TRBV20-1 and TRBJ2-7; 8 bases fit TRBD1. This CDR3 comprises 13 residues. Germline V gene lookup returns CDR1 DFQATT and CDR2 SNEGSKA (reference sequence). V lost 6 bases, J lost 0 bases, and 4 bases stayed unmatched. The CDR3 bases are TGCAGTGCCAGACAGGGGACCTCCTACGAGCAGTACTTC. This sequence encodes CSARQGTSYEQYF.

J is TRBJ2-3 and V is TRBV4-2; D is unresolved. The germline gives CDR1 LGHNA, CDR2 YNFKEQ. The CDR3 loop spans 13 amino acids. The ends were cut back, 0 bases at V and 8 bases at J, with 9 bases in the middle. The CDR3 spells CASSQEDSTTQYF. The CDR3 DNA is TGTGCCAGCAGCCAAGAAGACTCGACTACGCAGTATTTT.

The chain combines TRBV4-3 with TRBJ1-4; D might be TRBD1 (6 bases). This CDR3 spans 16 amino acids. The V and J ends lost 1 base and 3 bases respectively, with 12 bases between them. CDR1 and CDR2 from the germline V gene are LGHNA and YSLEER. CDR3 sequence reads: CASSQGGGGPNEKLFF. DNA for the CDR3: TGCGCCAGCAGCCAAGGAGGCGGGGGGCCTAATGAAAAACTGTTTTTT.

V is TRBV2 and J is TRBJ2-5; D possibly corresponds to TRBD2 (6 bases). Trimming stripped 6 bases from V and 0 bases from J, with 14 bases between. The CDR3 has 15 residues. Germline CDR1 reads SNHLY; CDR2 reads FYNNEI. Here the CDR3 DNA reads TGTGCCAGCAGCTTTCAAACTAGCAACCAAGAGACCCAGTACTTC. This translates into CASSFQTSNQETQYF.

The CDR3 sequence is CSARLRVAFF. The CDR3 DNA is TGCAGTGCTAGATTGAGAGTAGCTTTCTTT. V usage is TRBV20-1 and J usage is TRBJ1-1; D uncertain. CDR1 DFQATT and CDR2 SNEGSKA come from the germline V gene (reference sequence). This CDR3 has 10 amino acids. The V gene lost 2 bases and the J gene lost 10 bases, with 8 bases spanning the gap.

V usage is TRBV2 and J usage is TRBJ2-7, with 11 bases identical to TRBD2. Gene TRBJ2-5 matches the end of the DNA better, so the J call may be wrong. Germline loops: CDR1 SNHLY, CDR2 FYNNEI. The CDR3 consists of 15 residues. The DNA of the CDR3 is TGTGCCAGCAGTCCTGAGCTAGCGGGGGGAGAGACCCAGTACTTC. It codes for CASSPELAGGETQYF.

The chain uses TRBV16 and TRBJ1-5; D remains ambiguous. The V end was cut by 3 bases, the J end by 0 bases, with 9 bases between. Germline CDR1 reads KGHSY; CDR2 reads FQNENV. The CDR3 extends over 15 amino acids. The CDR3 sequence: CASSQEIYSNQPQHF. The CDR3 DNA reads TGTGCCAGCAGCCAGGAAATTTATAGCAATCAGCCCCAGCATTTT.

The chain carries TRBV5-1 and TRBJ1-2, with 7 nucleotides matching TRBD1. After removal of 4 bases from V and 6 bases from J, the junction contained 9 bases not matched to a gene. The germline CDR1 and CDR2 sequences are SGHRS and YFSETQ. The CDR3 covers 14 residues. The CDR3 region is CASSLRQGPHGYTF. Written as DNA, the CDR3 is TGCGCCAGCAGCCTACGACAGGGTCCCCATGGCTACACCTTC.

V and J are TRBV6-1 and TRBJ2-6; no firm D call. The CDR3 sequence is 16 residues long. V was cut by 3 bases and J by 0 bases, with 9 bases left in between. In germline, CDR1 is MNHNS, CDR2 SASEGT. The CDR3 is CASSETVSSGANVLTF. CDR3 nucleotides: TGTGCCAGCAGTGAGACGGTTAGCTCTGGGGCCAACGTCCTGACTTTC.

This clonotype has at least ten counts. The chain combines TRBV12-3 or TRBV12-4 with TRBJ2-5; a weak D match, TRBD2 (6 bases). The V gene lost 3 bases and the J gene lost 4 bases, with 12 bases spanning the gap. CDR3 size: 14 residues. The DNA of the CDR3 is TGTGCCAGCAGTTTGCGGCAGGGAGGAGAGACCCAGTACTTC. Translated, it gives CASSLRQGGETQYF.

This chain joins TRBV25-1 and TRBJ2-3; D is perhaps TRBD2 (6 bases). The CDR3 has 14 residues. Germline CDR1 MGHDK, CDR2 SYGVNS. V shed 1 base and J shed 6 bases, with 11 bases lying between them. For the CDR3, the DNA is TGTGCCAGCAGTGAATCTGGAGGGCCCGATACGCAGTATTTT. It translates to CASSESGGPDTQYF.

In this sample, this clonotype turned up a few times. The V gene is TRBV6-2 or TRBV6-3, the J gene TRBJ2-5; D assignment may be TRBD1 or TRBD2 (5 bases each). Germline CDR1 MNHEY, CDR2 SVGEGT. The CDR3 has 15 amino acids. Between the trimmed V and J ends, which lost 2 bases and 5 bases, there was a span of 15 bases. The CDR3, as DNA: TGTGCCAGCAGTTACCCGGTATCGGGGCTTGAGACCCAGTACTTC. Its translation: CASSYPVSGLETQYF.

The chain has TRBV3-1 and TRBJ2-3; D is ambiguous. From germline, CDR1 is LGHDT and CDR2 YNNKEL (reference sequence). V lost 0 bases to trimming and J lost 11 bases, with 6 bases between them. The CDR3 is made up of 11 amino acids. The chain's CDR3 is CASSQDRRQYF. The CDR3 DNA reads TGTGCCAGCAGCCAAGATAGGAGGCAGTATTTT.

This chain connects TRBV20-1 to TRBJ2-5; 7 nucleotides match TRBD1. This CDR3 region has 15 residues. V was pared by 0 bases and J by 0 bases, with 4 bases of the junction left unmatched. Germline V gene sequence: CDR1 DFQATT, CDR2 SNEGSKA (reference sequence). The CDR3, as DNA: TGCAGTGCTAGAGATACAGGGGACAACCAAGAGACCCAGTACTTC. As protein: CSARDTGDNQETQYF.

The sample holds one count of this clonotype. The chain recombines TRBV27 with TRBJ1-2; D is uncertain. Germline CDR1 reads MNHEY; CDR2 reads SMNVEV (reference sequence). The V end lost 2 bases, the J end lost 0 bases, and 7 bases lay between the germline ends. This CDR3 is 14 amino acids long. CDR3: CASSLLPPNYGYTF. The CDR3 nucleotides are TGTGCCAGCAGTTTACTCCCTCCTAACTATGGCTACACCTTC.

The chain joins TRBV5-1 to TRBJ2-1, with 8 bases aligning to TRBD2. This CDR3 is built from 15 residues. Germline trimming cut 4 bases from V and 12 bases from J; bases unmatched to any gene: 15. CDR1 is SGHRS and CDR2 is YFSETQ in the germline V gene. Here the CDR3 DNA reads TGCGCCAGCAGCATTGACCGGGGGGGCCTGGATGTGCAGTTCTTC. This gives the protein CASSIDRGGLDVQFF.

This sequence joins TRBV7-3 and TRBJ1-5; 8 bases fit TRBD1. CDR1 is SGHTA and CDR2 is FQGTGA in the germline V gene. J gave up 0 bases and V 2 bases, and 15 bases lay outside the gene matches. The CDR3 runs 20 residues. In DNA, the CDR3 is TGTGCCAGCAGCTTACAAACCTTGGGACAGGCCCTTTATAGCAATCAGCCCCAGCATTTT. It codes for CASSLQTLGQALYSNQPQHF.

The chain recombines TRBV12-3 or TRBV12-4 with TRBJ1-1, with D unresolved. This CDR3 contains 14 residues. The V end was cut by 2 bases, the J end by 4 bases, with 11 bases between. The CDR3 is CASSLMRSVTEAFF. CDR3 coding DNA: TGTGCCAGCAGTTTAATGCGGTCGGTCACTGAAGCTTTCTTT.

This chain uses TRBV27 with TRBJ2-1, with TRBD2 identical over 7 bases. The CDR3 has 18 amino acids. Germline V gene lookup returns CDR1 MNHEY and CDR2 SMNVEV (reference sequence). J lost 4 bases, V lost 3 bases, and 15 bases had no gene match. CDR3 sequence: CASSFGRRGRADYNEQFF. As DNA, the CDR3 is TGTGCCAGCAGTTTCGGGCGTCGTGGGAGGGCGGATTACAATGAGCAGTTCTTC.